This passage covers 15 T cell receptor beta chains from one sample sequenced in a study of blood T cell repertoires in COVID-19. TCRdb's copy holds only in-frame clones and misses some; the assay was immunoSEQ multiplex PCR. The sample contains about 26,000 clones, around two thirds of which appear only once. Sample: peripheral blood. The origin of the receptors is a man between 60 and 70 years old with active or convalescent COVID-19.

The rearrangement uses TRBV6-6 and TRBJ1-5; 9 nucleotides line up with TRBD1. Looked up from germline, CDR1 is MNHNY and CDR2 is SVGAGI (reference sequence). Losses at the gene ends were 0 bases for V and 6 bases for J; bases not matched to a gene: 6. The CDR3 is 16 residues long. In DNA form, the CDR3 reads TGTGCCAGCAGTTACTCGGGTGACAGGGGGGGTCAGCCCCAGCATTTT. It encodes CASSYSGDRGGQPQHF.

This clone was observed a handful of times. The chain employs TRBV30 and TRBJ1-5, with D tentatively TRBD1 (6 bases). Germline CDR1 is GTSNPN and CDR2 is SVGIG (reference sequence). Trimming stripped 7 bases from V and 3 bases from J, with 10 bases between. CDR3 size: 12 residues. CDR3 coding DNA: TGTGCCTTTGGACAGCCCAATCAGCCCCAGCATTTT. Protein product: CAFGQPNQPQHF.

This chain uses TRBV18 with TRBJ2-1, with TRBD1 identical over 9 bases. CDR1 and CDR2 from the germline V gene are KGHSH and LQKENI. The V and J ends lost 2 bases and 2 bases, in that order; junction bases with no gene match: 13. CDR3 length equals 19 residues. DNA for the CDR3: TGTGCCAGCTCACCAACACAGGTGACAGGGGGGTCGACCTACAATGAGCAGTTCTTC. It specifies CASSPTQVTGGSTYNEQFF.

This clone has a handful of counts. CDR3 sequence reads: CASSSGQRYGYTF. The CDR3 nucleotides read TGTGCCAGCAGCTCCGGACAGCGGTATGGCTACACCTTC. This chain uses TRBV5-8 with TRBJ1-2; a weak D match, TRBD1 (6 bases). V was pared by 3 bases and J by 5 bases, with 11 bases between. This CDR3 has 13 amino acids. Germline lookup yields CDR1 SGHTS and CDR2 YDEGEE.

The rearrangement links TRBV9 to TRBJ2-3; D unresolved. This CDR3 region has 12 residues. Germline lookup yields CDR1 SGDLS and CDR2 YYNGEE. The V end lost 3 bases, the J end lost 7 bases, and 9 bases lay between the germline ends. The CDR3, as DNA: TGTGCCAGCAGCGCCGACTTATATACGCAGTATTTT. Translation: CASSADLYTQYF.

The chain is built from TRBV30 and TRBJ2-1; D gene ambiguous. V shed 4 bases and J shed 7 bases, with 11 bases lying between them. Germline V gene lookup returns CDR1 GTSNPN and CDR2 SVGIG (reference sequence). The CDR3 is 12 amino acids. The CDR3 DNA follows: TGTGCCTGGAATAGTAGACAAAATGAGCAGTTCTTC. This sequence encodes CAWNSRQNEQFF.

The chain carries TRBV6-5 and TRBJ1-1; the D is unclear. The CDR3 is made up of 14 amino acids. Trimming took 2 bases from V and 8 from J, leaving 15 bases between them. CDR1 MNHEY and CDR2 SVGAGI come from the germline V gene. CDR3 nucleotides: TGTGCCAGCAGTTACGGGTTTGAGGGAGAGGAAGCTTTCTTT. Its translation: CASSYGFEGEEAFF.

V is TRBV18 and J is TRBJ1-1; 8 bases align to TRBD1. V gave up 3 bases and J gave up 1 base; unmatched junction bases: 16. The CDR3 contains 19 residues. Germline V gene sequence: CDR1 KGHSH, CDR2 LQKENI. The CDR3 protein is CASSPTIKPRDRTNTEAFF. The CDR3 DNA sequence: TGTGCCAGCTCACCTACAATTAAACCCCGGGACAGGACGAACACTGAAGCTTTCTTT. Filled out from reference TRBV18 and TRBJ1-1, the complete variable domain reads NAGVMQNPRHLVRRRGQEARLRCSPMKGHSHVYWYRQLPEEGLKFMVYLQKENIIDESGMPKERFSAEFPKEGPSILRIQQVVRGDSAAYFCASSPTIKPRDRTNTEAFFGQGTRLTVV.

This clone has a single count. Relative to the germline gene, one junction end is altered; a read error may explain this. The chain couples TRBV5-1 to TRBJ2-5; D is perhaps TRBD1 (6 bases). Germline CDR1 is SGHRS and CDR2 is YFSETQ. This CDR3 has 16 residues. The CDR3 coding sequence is TGCGCCAGCAGCTTGGTACCTCAGGGGAACCAGGAGACCCAGTACTTC. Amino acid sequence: CASSLVPQGNQETQYF.

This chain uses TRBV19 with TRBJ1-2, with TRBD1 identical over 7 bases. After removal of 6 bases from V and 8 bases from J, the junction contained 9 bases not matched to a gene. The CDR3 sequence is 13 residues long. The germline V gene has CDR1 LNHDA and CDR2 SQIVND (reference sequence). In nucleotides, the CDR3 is TGTGCCAGTAGCATGGGACAGCGAGGCGGCTACACCTTC. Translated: CASSMGQRGGYTF.

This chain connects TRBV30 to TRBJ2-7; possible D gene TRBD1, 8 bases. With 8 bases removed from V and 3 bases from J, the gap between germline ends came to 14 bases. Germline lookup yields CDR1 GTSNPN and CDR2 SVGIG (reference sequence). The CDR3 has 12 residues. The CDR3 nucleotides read TGTGCCGCGTACAGGGGGGGCTACGAGCAGTACTTC. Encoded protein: CAAYRGGYEQYF. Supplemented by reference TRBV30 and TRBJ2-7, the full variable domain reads SQTIHQWPATLVQPVGSPLSLECTVEGTSNPNLYWYRQAAGRGLQLLFYSVGIGQISSEVPQNLSASRPQDRQFILSSKKLLLSDSGFYLCAAYRGGYEQYFGPGTRLTVT.

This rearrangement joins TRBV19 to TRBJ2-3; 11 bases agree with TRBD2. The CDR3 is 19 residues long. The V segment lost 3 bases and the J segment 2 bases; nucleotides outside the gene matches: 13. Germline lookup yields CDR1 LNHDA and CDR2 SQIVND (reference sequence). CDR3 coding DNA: TGTGCCAGTAGTATCGGGATAGCGGGAGGGTCCCTTTCCACAGATACGCAGTATTTT. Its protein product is CASSIGIAGGSLSTDTQYF.

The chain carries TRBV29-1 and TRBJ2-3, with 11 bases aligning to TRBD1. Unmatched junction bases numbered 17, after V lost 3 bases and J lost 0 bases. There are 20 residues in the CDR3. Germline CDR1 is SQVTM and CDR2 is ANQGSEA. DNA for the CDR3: TGCAGCGTTGATACTGGGCACTGGAGGGGACAGGGGGTAAGCACAGATACGCAGTATTTT. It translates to CSVDTGHWRGQGVSTDTQYF.

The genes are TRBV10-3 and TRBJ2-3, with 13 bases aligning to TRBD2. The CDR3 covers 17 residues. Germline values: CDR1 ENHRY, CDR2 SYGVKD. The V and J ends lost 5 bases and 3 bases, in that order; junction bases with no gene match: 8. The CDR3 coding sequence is TGTGCCATCAGTACCTACCCGGGACTAGCGGGAACAGATACGCAGTATTTT. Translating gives CAISTYPGLAGTDTQYF.

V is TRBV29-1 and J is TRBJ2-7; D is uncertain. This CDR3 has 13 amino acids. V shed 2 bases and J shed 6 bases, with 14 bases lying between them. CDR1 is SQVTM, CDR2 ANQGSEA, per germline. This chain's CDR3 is CSVEFTGFGEQYF. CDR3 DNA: TGCAGCGTTGAATTCACTGGTTTCGGCGAGCAGTACTTC.